These 8 T cell receptor beta chains were all obtained from the same sample, sequenced in a study of lymphopenia after photon versus proton radiotherapy. The table came from immunoSEQ multiplex PCR; TCRdb's copy has only in-frame clones and leaves some out. The table includes 17,000 or so clones, about 85% detected once. This material consisted of peripheral blood, taken from a patient treated with proton-based radiotherapy. Every receptor here comes from a man between 65 and 79 years old with pancreatic cancer.

The rearrangement joins TRBV28 to TRBJ2-7; D perhaps matches TRBD2 (6 bases). The V end lost 5 bases, the J end lost 3 bases, and 17 bases lay between the germline ends. The CDR3 extends over 15 amino acids. CDR1 and CDR2 (germline): MDHEN, SYDVKM. The CDR3 spells CASSVAGSHLYEQYF. The CDR3 bases are TGTGCCAGCAGTGTGGCGGGATCACATCTCTACGAGCAGTACTTC.

In this sample, this clone turned up a few times. This chain links TRBV13 with TRBJ1-6; D is perhaps TRBD1 (5 bases). The germline V gene encodes CDR1 PRHDT and CDR2 FYEKMQ (reference sequence). V gave up 3 bases and J gave up 4 bases, with 7 bases separating them. The CDR3 is 14 residues long. The CDR3: CASSLGGYNSPLHF. CDR3 in DNA: TGTGCCAGCAGCTTGGGGGGGTATAATTCACCCCTCCACTTT.

This clone occurred once. The chain carries TRBV5-6 and TRBJ2-1; D is perhaps TRBD2 (6 bases). In germline, CDR1 is SGHDT, CDR2 YYEEEE. V lost 4 bases and J lost 0, with 14 bases in between. The CDR3 totals 16 residues. CDR3 sequence reads: CASSRGTSSSYNEQFF. The CDR3 bases are TGTGCCAGCAGCCGCGGGACTTCGAGCTCCTACAATGAGCAGTTCTTC.

The chain couples TRBV15 to TRBJ1-4; 7 positions agree with TRBD1. The V segment lost 1 base and the J segment 5 bases; nucleotides outside the gene matches: 7. The CDR3 runs 16 residues. Germline V gene data show CDR1 as LNHNV and CDR2 as YYDKDF (reference sequence). The CDR3 is CATSRARGQLNEKLFF. The CDR3 DNA reads TGTGCCACCAGCAGAGCCCGGGGACAGTTGAATGAAAAACTGTTTTTT.

The chain carries TRBV5-1 and TRBJ2-6; 8 nucleotides align to TRBD1. Germline V gives CDR1 SGHRS, CDR2 YFSETQ. Trimming removed 3 bases from V and 2 bases from J; junction bases left unmatched: 10. The CDR3 sequence is 18 residues long. The CDR3 region has the DNA TGCGCCAGCAGCTCTAGGACAGGGAAAAGCCCTGGGGCCAACGTCCTGACTTTC. This codes for CASSSRTGKSPGANVLTF.

The chain has TRBV23-1 and TRBJ2-7, with D possibly being TRBD1 or TRBD2 (5 bases each). TRBV23-1 is known as an ORF, though its function is uncertain. This CDR3 is built from 19 residues. The V gene lost 4 bases and the J gene lost 0 bases, with 25 bases spanning the gap. The CDR3 DNA is TGCGCCAGCAGTCGACCGGGACGGACTTCACGCTCTAGCTCCTACGAGCAGTACTTC. Encoded protein: CASSRPGRTSRSSSYEQYF.

The chain recombines TRBV7-6 with TRBJ2-5; D is undetermined. The J call may not be correct, given that the DNA end is closer to TRBJ2-7. There are 14 residues in the CDR3. Looked up from germline, CDR1 is SGHVS and CDR2 is FNYEAQ. The CDR3 region is CASSLDELPYEQYF. DNA of the CDR3: TGTGCCAGCAGCTTAGACGAACTACCCTACGAGCAGTACTTC.

The J gene is TRBJ1-1, the V gene TRBV5-1; D possibly corresponds to TRBD1 (6 bases). The V gene's germline CDR1 is SGHRS and CDR2 YFSETQ. With 0 bases removed from V and 4 bases from J, the gap between germline ends came to 7 bases. There are 13 residues in the CDR3. This chain's CDR3 is CASSLVRGTEAFF. DNA of the CDR3: TGCGCCAGCAGCTTGGTCAGGGGCACTGAAGCTTTCTTT.